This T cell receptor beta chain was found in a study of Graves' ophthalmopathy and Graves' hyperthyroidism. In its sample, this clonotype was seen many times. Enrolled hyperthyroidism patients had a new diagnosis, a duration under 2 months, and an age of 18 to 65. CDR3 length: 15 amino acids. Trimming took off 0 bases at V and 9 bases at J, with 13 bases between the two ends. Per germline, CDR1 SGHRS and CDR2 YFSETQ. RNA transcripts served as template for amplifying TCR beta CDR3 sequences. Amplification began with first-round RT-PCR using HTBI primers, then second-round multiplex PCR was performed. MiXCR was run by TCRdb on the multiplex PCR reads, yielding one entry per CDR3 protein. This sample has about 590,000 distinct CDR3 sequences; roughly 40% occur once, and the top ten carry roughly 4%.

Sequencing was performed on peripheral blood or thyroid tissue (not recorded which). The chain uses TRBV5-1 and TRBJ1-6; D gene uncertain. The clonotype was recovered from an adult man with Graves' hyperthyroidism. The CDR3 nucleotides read TGCGCCAGCAGCTTGGAAGGGAATCGTGTTTCACCCCTCCACTTT. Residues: CASSLEGNRVSPLHF.